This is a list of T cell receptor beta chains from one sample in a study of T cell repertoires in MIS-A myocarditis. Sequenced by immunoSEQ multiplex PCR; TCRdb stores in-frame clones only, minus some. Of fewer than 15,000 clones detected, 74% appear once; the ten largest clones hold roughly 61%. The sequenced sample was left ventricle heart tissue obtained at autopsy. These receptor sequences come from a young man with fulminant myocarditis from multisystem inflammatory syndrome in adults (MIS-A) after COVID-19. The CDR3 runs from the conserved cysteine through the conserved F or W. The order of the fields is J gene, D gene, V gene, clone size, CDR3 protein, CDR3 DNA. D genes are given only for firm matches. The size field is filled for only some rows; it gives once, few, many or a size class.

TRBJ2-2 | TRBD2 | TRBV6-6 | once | CASSRGLALNTGELFF | TGTGCCAGCAGTCGAGGACTAGCCCTGAACACCGGGGAGCTGTTTTTT
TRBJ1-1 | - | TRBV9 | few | CASPYTEAFF | TGTGCCAGCCCCTACACTGAAGCTTTCTTT
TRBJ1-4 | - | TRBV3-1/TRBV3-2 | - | CASSQDLSEGEKLFF | TGTGCCAGCAGCCAAGATCTGTCTGAGGGTGAAAAACTGTTTTTT
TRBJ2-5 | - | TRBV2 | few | CASSEEGETQYF | TGTGCCAGCAGTGAGGAGGGGGAGACCCAGTACTTC
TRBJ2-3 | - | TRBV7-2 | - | CASSPRQPTDTQYF | TGTGCCAGCAGCCCTAGACAGCCCACAGATACGCAGTATTTT
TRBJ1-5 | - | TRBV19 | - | CASSSDSGDQPQHF | TGTGCCAGTAGCTCGGACAGTGGAGATCAGCCCCAGCATTTT
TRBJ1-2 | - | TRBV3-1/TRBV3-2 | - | CASSNDRTNYGYTF | TGTGCCAGCAGCAATGACAGAACTAACTATGGCTACACCTTC
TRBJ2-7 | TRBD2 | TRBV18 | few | CASSPGLAGDHEQYF | TGTGCCAGCTCACCTGGACTAGCGGGGGATCACGAGCAGTACTTC
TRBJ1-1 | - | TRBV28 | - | CASRSGGNTEAFF | TGTGCCAGCAGGAGTGGGGGGAACACTGAAGCTTTCTTT
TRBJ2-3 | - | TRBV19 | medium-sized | CASTGQGRDTQYF | TGTGCCAGTACAGGTCAGGGAAGAGATACGCAGTATTTT
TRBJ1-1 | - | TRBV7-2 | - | CANVRGVTEAFF | TGTGCCAACGTTAGGGGCGTCACTGAAGCTTTCTTT
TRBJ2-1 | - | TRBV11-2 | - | CASSDGAEQFF | TGTGCCAGCAGCGATGGAGCTGAGCAGTTCTTC
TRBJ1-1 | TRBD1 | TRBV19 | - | CASSPGGLTGAGYTEAFF | TGTGCCAGTAGTCCAGGGGGGCTAACAGGGGCGGGATACACTGAAGCTTTCTTT
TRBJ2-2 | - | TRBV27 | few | CASRVDSGFNTGELFF | TGTGCCAGCAGGGTGGACAGCGGATTTAACACCGGGGAGCTGTTTTTT
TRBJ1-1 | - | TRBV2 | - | CASSVLRAQTEAFF | TGTGCCAGCAGTGTTCTCAGGGCCCAGACTGAAGCTTTCTTT
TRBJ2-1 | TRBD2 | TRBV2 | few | CATQRERSYNEQFF | TGTGCCACCCAGCGGGAGAGGTCCTACAATGAGCAGTTCTTC